This TCR beta chain was recovered during a study of cytomegalovirus exposure and HLA in healthy donors (dated by TCRdb to the late 2010s). Background on the whole study: In an earlier analysis of under 600 of the donors, 250 to 350 Gb of sequence data and approximately 100 million unique TCR beta sequences from approximately 180 million T cells were reported. A later analysis re-analyzed previously published TCR beta repertoires from 600 to 850 donors and added high-resolution HLA genotyping to study TCR occurrence patterns. Rather than using new phenotypic data, the later analysis identified candidate immune exposures from TCR beta sequences and from how often those sequences occurred across donors. Typing coverage differed by locus: A, B, C, DRB1 and DQB1 were typed in roughly 620-630 donors, DQA1 in approximately 520, DPA1 in 600 to 610, and DPB1 in 472. High-throughput TCR immunosequencing, statistical association of individual TCRs with disease status, and machine learning were combined to predict cytomegalovirus infection status. Approximately 310 gigabases of sequencing data and 70 million to 100 million unique TCR sequences were included in an early release covering roughly 600 HLA-typed donors. Five DR-DQ haplotypes were handled as single units for association and clustering because linkage in the cohort was strong. Across some 400 genotyped donors of the cohort, an average of about 240,000 unique TCR beta nucleotide sequences per donor were sequenced, and 15% to 20% of those sequences were non-productive. The study aimed to test whether cataloging public T cell receptors could reveal signatures of past pathogen exposure. Genome-wide SNP genotypes for about 60% of the roughly 700 donors were used in a later genetic analysis, which treated that subset as a discovery cohort. Donor age, sex, ethnicity and CMV serostatus were collected together with the repertoire data. The genetic ancestry cluster associated with self-reported Caucasian donors included about 81% of the roughly 400 genotyped donors. The study profiled the T cell repertoires of 550 to 700 subjects by immunosequencing and related them to cytomegalovirus serostatus. Class I and class II HLA loci were covered by the typing at four-digit resolution. All discovery cohort repertoires had been generated using a single sequencing platform. A separate validation cohort of 90 to 150 different subjects was used in addition to the roughly 700-subject first cohort. To decide whether each TCR beta V gene segment behaved as functional or pseudogenic, an earlier analysis of some 540 of the donors relied on high-throughput TCR beta sequencing.

From a lookup of the germline V gene (reference sequence), CDR1 and CDR2 are PRHDT and FYEKMQ. V has 5 bases trimmed and J has 1 base trimmed; junction bases matching no gene number 6. Taken from cysteine to phenylalanine, the CDR3 has 16 residues. Only the CDR3 DNA stays, 48 bases, in frame from base 1. Points the paper makes about the study in general: A few of the identified cytomegalovirus-associated TCR beta chains were confirmed in vitro to be specific for cytomegalovirus antigens. It was suggested by the authors that the approach could potentially be generalized to other disease states and immunological phenotypes. The only immune exposure information available for the cohort was CMV serostatus. The study listed approximately 150 TCR beta chains as associated with cytomegalovirus. In a later analysis, HLA-associated TCR beta chains showed more clonal expansion and lower generation probabilities than non-associated chains that were equally common. Because the 87-base-pair reads could not distinguish some IMGT-functional V segments, including TRBV6-2 and TRBV6-3, those segments were excluded. HLA typing was unavailable for some donors at each locus, so association tests used only the typed subset. In both the original and validation cohorts, the classifier was reported to diagnose cytomegalovirus status with high specificity and sensitivity. A cluster of highly shared sequence variants was judged likely to be a technical artifact of the sequencing pipeline. In a later analysis, the rate of TCR association differed among HLA loci, with DRB1 alleles having the most associated TCRs and HLA-C alleles having the fewest. When HLA alleles, especially DR and DQ, strongly co-occurred, TCR associations were difficult to assign to individual alleles. A later analysis found that most CMV-associated TCR beta chains appeared HLA-restricted, with HLA associations seemingly driven largely by CMV exposure. Linkage disequilibrium might explain the correlated functional status among segregating V segments, but an unknown experimental factor could not be ruled out. Roughly uniform sequencing depth across donors was assumed in presence/absence analyses, although this assumption may not hold. Specific HLA alleles were associated with 18,000 or so TCR beta sequences at a false discovery rate of 0.05 in a later analysis. A further reported finding was that TCR beta sequences accurately predicted the HLA-A and HLA-B alleles for most subjects in the first cohort. A later analysis reported that several top co-occurrence clusters appeared linked to parvovirus B19, influenza, CMV and Epstein-Barr virus. An association between a missense DCLRE1C variant and V-gene and J-gene trimming of TCR beta chains was found in a later genetic analysis and replicated in an independent cohort. This cohort had only TCR beta chains sequenced, and the lack of alpha or paired-chain data limited which features could be detected. Most TCR sequences were observed very rarely across donors, whereas some public TCRs were present in many individuals. An earlier analysis of around 500 of the donors showed that most TCR beta V segments appeared in productive rearrangements either about 87% or about 30% of the time, which broadly matched IMGT annotations. Because counts were too low, roughly 17 rarely observed V segments, including chromosome 9 orphons, were left out of the earlier analysis of roughly 600 of the donors. Compared with the approximately 710-donor mean, donors in an Asian-associated ancestry cluster had fewer N-insertions in productive TCRs, according to a later genetic analysis.

Turning to this clone: What this receptor recognizes is not known. There are no base qualities to consult, and no much larger clone falls within one base.

The cohort consisted of approximately 670 healthy bone marrow donors. At the time of sampling, every cohort member was nominally healthy, though immune exposures that went unrecorded were likely present. The donor was CMV seronegative and belonged to the group of around 400 seronegative cohort members. A peripheral blood sample was provided by each donor, and peripheral blood mononuclear cells were used for TCR beta sequencing. Genomic DNA was extracted from the blood cell samples with the Qiagen DNeasy Blood Extraction Kit. The library was built by means of the immunoSEQ multiplex PCR assay. The multiplex PCR relied on a mix of 60 forward primers for TCR Vbeta segments and 13 reverse primers for TCR Jbeta segments. The CDR3 region of rearranged TCR beta genes was amplified from genomic DNA by a multiplex PCR assay. The amplified TCR beta libraries were sequenced on the Illumina HiSeq System as 87-base-pair reads. Regarding the original processing steps: A later analysis tallied tens of millions of unique TCR beta chains across the 550 to 850 repertoires, and approximately 9.9 million of those chains were shared by two or more donors. To remove PCR and sequencing errors, raw reads were error-corrected and collapsed into unique sequences using a nearest-neighbor algorithm that merged closely related sequences. V, D and J gene segments were assigned by aligning CDR3 sequences to IMGT reference sequences. For a sequence to be retained, a match of at least six nucleotides to both a V gene segment and a J gene segment was required. Rearrangements were classified as productive when the CDR3 lacked stop codons and remained in frame with V and J, and all other rearrangements were classified as non-productive. Following IMGT convention, CDR3 was defined as the stretch from the second conserved V-encoded cysteine to the conserved J-encoded phenylalanine. In an earlier analysis of 550 to 650 of the donors, sequences lacking an unambiguous match to a single V gene segment were excluded. An earlier analysis of some 500 of the donors classified V segments as functional when productive rearrangements were above 56.7% and as segregating when the standard deviation between donors was above 5%. A statistical classification framework was built for diagnosing cytomegalovirus status from the catalog of TCR beta chain sequences. In a later analysis, TCR nucleotide sequences were compared against IMGT/GENE-DB human TR gene sequences so that V and J genes could be assigned. Using the TCRdist pipeline, a later analysis assigned CDR3 sequences along with most-parsimonious VDJ recombination scenarios. In a later analysis, every TCR beta chain was defined by the combination of its CDR3 amino acid sequence and its V-gene family, and reads without a unique V-gene family were dropped. A later analysis removed 450 to 600 highly shared, low-generation-probability nucleotide sequences to deal with suspected cross-contamination and a sequencing artifact. A later analysis calculated a clonal expansion index for each public chain from normalized within-repertoire ranks of inferred template counts. Generation probabilities in a later analysis came from a VDJ recombination model fitted to out-of-frame rearrangements, and those results were checked against IGoR. In a later analysis, TCR-TCR, TCR-HLA and TCR-CMV co-occurrence was scored with hypergeometric tests, and a repertoire-size bias correction was applied to TCR pairs. False discovery rates were estimated in a later analysis by permuting HLA or CMV assignments 20 times. In a later analysis, co-occurring TCRs were grouped with DBSCAN, and TCRdist sequence similarity was added when clustering was performed within HLA-allele-positive subsets. Repertoires with fewer than 30,000 or more than 120,000 public chains, plus five repertoires with anomalous nucleotide sharing, were excluded from co-occurrence clustering. The table comes from immuneACCESS by way of TCRdb, which keeps in-frame sequences with V and J called. Part of the clones is missing from these tables; in studies checked, under half for an unresolved V gene and the rest for unknown reasons. From that table come the V and J calls and clone size; the DNA was used to work out D and trimming. For this sample there are fewer than 150,000 clones; 75% to 85% appear just once. 1% of the sample belongs to the ten largest clones.

The TCR was taken from a man aged 35 to 55 in good health and CMV-seronegative. The rearrangement combines TRBV13 with TRBJ2-3; TRBD2 aligns with 10 central bases. The sequencing sample was made of PBMCs. The encoded CDR3 is CASSLLAGAGTDTQYF. The sequenced DNA is TGTGCCAGCAGCCTCCTAGCGGGAGCAGGCACAGATACGCAGTATTTT.